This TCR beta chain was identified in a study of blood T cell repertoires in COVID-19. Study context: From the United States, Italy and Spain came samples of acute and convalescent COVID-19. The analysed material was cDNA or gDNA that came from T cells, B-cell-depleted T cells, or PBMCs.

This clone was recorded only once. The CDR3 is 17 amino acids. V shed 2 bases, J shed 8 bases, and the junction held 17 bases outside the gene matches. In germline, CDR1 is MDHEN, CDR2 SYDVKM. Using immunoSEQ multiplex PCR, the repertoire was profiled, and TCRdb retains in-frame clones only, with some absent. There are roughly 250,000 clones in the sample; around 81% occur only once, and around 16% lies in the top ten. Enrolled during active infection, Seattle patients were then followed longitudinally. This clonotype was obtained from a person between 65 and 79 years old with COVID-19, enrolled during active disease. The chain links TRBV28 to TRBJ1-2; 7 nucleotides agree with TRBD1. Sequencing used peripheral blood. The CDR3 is CASSLEGGADLSRGYTF. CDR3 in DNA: TGTGCCAGCAGTTTAGAAGGGGGCGCTGATCTCTCTCGGGGCTACACCTTC.